This T cell receptor (beta chain) was captured in a study of graft-versus-host responses after intestinal transplantation. Study-level points and caveats: Analysis identified GvH clones in recipient marrow, with some appearing first in ileum or blood. In patients with graft-donor T cell macrochimerism, allograft graft-versus-host to host-versus-graft clonal ratios were high.

Clones were sequenced by immunoSEQ multiplex PCR, and TCRdb holds only the in-frame ones, with some missing. Of about 78,000 clones in the sample, roughly 90% were seen once. On this clone: Its specificity is unknown.

Germline CDR1 is LNHDA and CDR2 is SQIVND (reference sequence). Deletions cut 4 bases from V and 7 bases from J, with 13 bases between. This CDR3 comprises 13 residues. The chain carries TRBV19 and TRBJ1-2; D is perhaps TRBD1 (6 bases). The clonotype was recovered from a human donor who was the organ donor for an intestinal transplant. The specimen comprised unstimulated CD8+ T cells sorted from spleen or lymph node cells, sampled before transplant. The CDR3 reads CASSTGAGAGYTF. DNA of the CDR3: TGTGCCAGTAGTACCGGGGCAGGGGCTGGCTACACCTTC.